The clone carrying this T cell receptor (beta chain) was seen more than once but under ten times. Its target is not known. This specimen comes from a study of lymphopenia after photon versus proton radiotherapy. The study, taken as a whole, reports: Oligoclonal CD8+ Temra expansion after nadir drove photon patients' diversity drop. Proton therapy kept repertoires fairly stable, unlike photons, which gained effector/memory cells. In patients who died, overall survival fell as post-nadir TCR diversity dropped more.

The CDR3 runs to 11 residues. Germline V gene lookup returns CDR1 KGHSH and CDR2 LQKENI. Trimming removed 5 bases from V and 4 bases from J, with 5 bases in between. The data were produced by immunoSEQ multiplex PCR, yet TCRdb's version contains in-frame clones alone and is incomplete. The sample lists some 76,000 clones, 80% to 95% occurring once. This TCR was recovered from a middle-aged woman with cholangiocarcinoma. The sequenced sample was peripheral blood, obtained from a patient treated with photon-based radiotherapy. The gene calls are TRBV18 and TRBJ1-1; D is undetermined. The CDR3 here is CASSVGTEAFF. DNA for the CDR3: TGTGCCAGCTCAGTGGGCACTGAAGCTTTCTTT.